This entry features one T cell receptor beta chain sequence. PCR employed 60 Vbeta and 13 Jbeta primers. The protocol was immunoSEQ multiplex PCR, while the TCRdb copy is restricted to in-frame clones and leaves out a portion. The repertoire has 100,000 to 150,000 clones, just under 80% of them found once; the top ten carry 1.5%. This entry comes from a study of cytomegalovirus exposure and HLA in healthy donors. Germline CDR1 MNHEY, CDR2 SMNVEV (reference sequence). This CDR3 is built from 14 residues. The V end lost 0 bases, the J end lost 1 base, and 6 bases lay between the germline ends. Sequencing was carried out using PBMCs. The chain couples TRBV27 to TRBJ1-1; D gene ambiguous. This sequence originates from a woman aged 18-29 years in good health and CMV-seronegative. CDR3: CASSLSAGNTEAFF. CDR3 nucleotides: TGTGCCAGCAGTTTATCTGCGGGGAACACTGAAGCTTTCTTT.